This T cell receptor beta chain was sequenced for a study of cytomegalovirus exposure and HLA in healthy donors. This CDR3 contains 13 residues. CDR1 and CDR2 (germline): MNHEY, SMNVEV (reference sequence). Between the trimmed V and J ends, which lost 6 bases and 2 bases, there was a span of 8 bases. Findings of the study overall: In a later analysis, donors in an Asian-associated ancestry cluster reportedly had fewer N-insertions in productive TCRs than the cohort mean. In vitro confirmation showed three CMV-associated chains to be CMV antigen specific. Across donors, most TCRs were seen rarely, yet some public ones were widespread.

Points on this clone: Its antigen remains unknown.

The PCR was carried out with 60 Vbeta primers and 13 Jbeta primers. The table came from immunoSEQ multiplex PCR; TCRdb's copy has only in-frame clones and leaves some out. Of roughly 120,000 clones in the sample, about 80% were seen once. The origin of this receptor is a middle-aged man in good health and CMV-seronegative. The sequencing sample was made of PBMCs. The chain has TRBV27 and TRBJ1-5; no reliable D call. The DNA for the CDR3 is TGTGCCAGCAGCCCCGAGGGCAATCAGCCCCAGCATTTT. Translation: CASSPEGNQPQHF.